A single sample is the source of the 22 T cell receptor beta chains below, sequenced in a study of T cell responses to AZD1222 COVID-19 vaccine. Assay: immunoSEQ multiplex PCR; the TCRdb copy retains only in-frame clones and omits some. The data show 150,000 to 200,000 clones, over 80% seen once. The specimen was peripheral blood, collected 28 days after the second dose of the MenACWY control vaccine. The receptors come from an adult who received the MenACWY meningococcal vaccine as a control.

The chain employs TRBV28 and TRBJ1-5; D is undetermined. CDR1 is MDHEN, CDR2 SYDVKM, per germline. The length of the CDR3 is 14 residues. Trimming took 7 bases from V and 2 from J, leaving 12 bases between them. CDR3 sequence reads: CASTVVLGNQPQHF. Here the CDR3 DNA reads TGTGCCAGCACCGTGGTTCTCGGCAATCAGCCCCAGCATTTT.

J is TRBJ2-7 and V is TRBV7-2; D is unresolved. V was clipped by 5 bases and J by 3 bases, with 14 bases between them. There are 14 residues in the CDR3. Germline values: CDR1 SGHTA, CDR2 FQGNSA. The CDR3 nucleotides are TGTGCCAGCAGCCGCCCCCTGTCGCGCTACGAGCAGTACTTC. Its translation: CASSRPLSRYEQYF.

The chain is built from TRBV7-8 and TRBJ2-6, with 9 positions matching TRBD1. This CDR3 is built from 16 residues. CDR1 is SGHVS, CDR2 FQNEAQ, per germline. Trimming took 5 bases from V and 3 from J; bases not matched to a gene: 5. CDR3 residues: CASSLQGASGANVLTF. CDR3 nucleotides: TGTGCCAGCAGCCTACAGGGGGCTAGTGGGGCCAACGTCCTGACTTTC.

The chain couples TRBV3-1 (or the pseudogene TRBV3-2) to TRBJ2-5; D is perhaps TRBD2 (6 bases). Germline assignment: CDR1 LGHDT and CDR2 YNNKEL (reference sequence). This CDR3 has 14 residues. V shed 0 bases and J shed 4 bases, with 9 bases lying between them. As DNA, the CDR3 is TGTGCCAGCAGCCAAGAGGGAGGCGGAGAGACCCAGTACTTC. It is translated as CASSQEGGGETQYF.

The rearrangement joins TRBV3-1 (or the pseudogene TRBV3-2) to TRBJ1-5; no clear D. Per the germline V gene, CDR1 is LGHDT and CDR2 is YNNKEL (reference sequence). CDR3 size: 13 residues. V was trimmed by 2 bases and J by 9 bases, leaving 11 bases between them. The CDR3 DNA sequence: TGTGCCAGCAGCCAAAGAGACCAAGGGCCCCAGCATTTT. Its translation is CASSQRDQGPQHF.

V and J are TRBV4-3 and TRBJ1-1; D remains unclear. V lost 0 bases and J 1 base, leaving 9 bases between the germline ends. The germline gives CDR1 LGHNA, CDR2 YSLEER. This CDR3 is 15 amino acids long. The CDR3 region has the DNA TGCGCCAGCAGCCAAGATGCAGGACCGAACACTGAAGCTTTCTTT. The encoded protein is CASSQDAGPNTEAFF.

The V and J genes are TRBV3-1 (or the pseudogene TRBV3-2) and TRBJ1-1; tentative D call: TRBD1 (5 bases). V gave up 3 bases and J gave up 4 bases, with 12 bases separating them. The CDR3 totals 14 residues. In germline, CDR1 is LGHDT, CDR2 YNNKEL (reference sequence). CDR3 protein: CASSQAGYGTEAFF. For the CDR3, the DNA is TGTGCCAGCAGCCAGGCAGGGTACGGCACTGAAGCTTTCTTT.

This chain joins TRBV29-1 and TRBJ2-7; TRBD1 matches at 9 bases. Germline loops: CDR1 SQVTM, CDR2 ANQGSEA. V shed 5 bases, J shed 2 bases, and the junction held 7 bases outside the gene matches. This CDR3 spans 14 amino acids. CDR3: CSVRRDRATYEQYF. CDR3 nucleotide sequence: TGCAGCGTTCGGCGGGACAGGGCCACCTACGAGCAGTACTTC.

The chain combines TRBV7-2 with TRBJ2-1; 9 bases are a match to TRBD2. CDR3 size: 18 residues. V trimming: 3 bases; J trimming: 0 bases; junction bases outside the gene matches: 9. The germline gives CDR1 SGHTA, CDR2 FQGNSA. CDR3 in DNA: TGTGCCAGCAGCTTCTCTCGGGCGGGAGGGAACTCCTACAATGAGCAGTTCTTC. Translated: CASSFSRAGGNSYNEQFF.

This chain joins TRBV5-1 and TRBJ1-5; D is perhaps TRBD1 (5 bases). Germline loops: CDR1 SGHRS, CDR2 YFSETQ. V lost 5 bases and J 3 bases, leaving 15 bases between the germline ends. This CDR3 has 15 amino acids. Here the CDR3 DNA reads TGCGCCAGCAGGGAGGGGACCGGCTCCAATCAGCCCCAGCATTTT. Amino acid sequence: CASREGTGSNQPQHF.

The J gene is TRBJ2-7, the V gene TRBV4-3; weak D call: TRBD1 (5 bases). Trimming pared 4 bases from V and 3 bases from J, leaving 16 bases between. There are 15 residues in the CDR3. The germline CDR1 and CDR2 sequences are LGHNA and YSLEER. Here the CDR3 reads CASSPTQGLNYEQYF. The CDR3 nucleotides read TGCGCCAGCAGCCCCACCCAGGGCCTCAACTACGAGCAGTACTTC.

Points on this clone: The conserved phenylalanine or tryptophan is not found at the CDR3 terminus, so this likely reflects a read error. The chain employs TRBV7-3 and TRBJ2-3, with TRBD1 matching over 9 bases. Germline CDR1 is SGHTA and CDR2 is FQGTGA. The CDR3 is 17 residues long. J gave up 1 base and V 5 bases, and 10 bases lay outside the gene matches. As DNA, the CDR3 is TGTGCCAGCAGCCGCCTCTCACAGGGGGCTGGCACAGATACGCAGTATCTT. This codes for CASSRLSQGAGTDTQYL.

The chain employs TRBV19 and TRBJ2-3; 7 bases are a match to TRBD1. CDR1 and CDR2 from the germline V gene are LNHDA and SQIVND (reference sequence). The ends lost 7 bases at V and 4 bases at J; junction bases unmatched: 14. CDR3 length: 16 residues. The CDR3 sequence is CASNPYKGAIADTQYF. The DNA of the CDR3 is TGTGCCAGTAATCCCTATAAGGGGGCGATTGCAGATACGCAGTATTTT.

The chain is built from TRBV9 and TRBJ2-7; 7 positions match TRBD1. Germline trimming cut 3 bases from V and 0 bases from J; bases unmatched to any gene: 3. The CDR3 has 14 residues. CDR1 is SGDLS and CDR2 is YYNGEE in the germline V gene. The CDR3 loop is CASSEGTVSYEQYF. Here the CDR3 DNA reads TGTGCCAGCAGCGAGGGGACAGTCTCCTACGAGCAGTACTTC.

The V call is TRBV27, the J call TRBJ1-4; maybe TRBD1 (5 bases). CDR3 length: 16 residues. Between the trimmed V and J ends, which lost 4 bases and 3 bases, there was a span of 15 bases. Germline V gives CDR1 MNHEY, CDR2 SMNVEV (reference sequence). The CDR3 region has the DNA TGTGCCAGCAGTTCCCACCTGGGACGGCCTAATGAAAAACTGTTTTTT. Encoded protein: CASSSHLGRPNEKLFF.

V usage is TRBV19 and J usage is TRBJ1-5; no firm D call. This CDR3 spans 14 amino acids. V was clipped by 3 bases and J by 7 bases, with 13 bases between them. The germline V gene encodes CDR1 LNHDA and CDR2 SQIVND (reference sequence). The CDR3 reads CASSIYRGEQPQHF. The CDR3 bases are TGTGCCAGTAGTATTTATCGGGGTGAGCAGCCCCAGCATTTT.

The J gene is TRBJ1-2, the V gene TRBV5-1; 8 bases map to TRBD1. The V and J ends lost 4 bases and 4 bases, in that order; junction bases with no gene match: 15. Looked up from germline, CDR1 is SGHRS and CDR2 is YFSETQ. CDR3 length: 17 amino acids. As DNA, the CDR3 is TGCGCCAGCAGCGATGACAGGGGCCACGCCTTTCTCTATGGCTACACCTTC. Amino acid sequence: CASSDDRGHAFLYGYTF.

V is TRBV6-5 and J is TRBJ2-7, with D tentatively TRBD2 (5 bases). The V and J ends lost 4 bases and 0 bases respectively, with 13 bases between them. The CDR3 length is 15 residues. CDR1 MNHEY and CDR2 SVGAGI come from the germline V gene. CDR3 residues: CASSSRTRSSYEQYF. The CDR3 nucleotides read TGTGCCAGCAGTTCCAGGACTCGTTCCTCCTACGAGCAGTACTTC.

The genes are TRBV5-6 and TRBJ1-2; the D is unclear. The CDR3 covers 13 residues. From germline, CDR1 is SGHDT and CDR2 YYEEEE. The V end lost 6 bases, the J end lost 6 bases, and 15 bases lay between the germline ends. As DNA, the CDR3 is TGTGCCAGCATCCAGGCGGGTTTTAATGGCTACACCTTC. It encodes CASIQAGFNGYTF.

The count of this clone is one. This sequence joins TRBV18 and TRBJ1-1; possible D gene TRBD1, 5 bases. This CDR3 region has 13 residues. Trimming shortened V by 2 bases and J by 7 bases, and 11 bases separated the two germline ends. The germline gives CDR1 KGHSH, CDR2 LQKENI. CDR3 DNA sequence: TGTGCCAGCTCACCAAGTGGCAGGGTTGAAGCTTTCTTT. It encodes CASSPSGRVEAFF. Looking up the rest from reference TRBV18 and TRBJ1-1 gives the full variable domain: NAGVMQNPRHLVRRRGQEARLRCSPMKGHSHVYWYRQLPEEGLKFMVYLQKENIIDESGMPKERFSAEFPKEGPSILRIQQVVRGDSAAYFCASSPSGRVEAFFGQGTRLTVV.

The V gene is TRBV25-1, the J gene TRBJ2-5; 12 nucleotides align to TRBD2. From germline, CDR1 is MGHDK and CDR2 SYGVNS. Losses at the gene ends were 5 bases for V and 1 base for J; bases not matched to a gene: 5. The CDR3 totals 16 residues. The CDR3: CASSRTSGMGQETQYF. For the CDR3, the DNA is TGTGCCAGCAGTAGGACTAGCGGGATGGGCCAAGAGACCCAGTACTTC. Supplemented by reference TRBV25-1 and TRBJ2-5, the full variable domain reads EADIYQTPRYLVIGTGKKITLECSQTMGHDKMYWYQQDPGMELHLIHYSYGVNSTEKGDLSSESTVSRIRTEHFPLTLESARPSHTSQYLCASSRTSGMGQETQYFGPGTRLLVL.

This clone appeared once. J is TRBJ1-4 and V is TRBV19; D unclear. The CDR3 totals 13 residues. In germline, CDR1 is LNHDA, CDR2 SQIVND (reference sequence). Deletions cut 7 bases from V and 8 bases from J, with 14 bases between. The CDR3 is CASTDALREKLFF. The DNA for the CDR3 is TGTGCCAGTACGGACGCCCTGAGAGAAAAACTGTTTTTT.